Following are 4 T cell receptor beta chains from one sample sequenced in a study of blood T cell repertoires in COVID-19. Libraries were prepared by immunoSEQ multiplex PCR; TCRdb keeps only in-frame clonotypes and omits some of them. The sample holds some 120,000 clones, around 81% seen once. What was sequenced was peripheral blood. The receptors derive from a man aged 25-45 years with COVID-19, enrolled during active disease.

The gene calls are TRBV7-2 and TRBJ2-5, with 7 nucleotides matching TRBD1. The V gene's germline CDR1 is SGHTA and CDR2 FQGNSA. Losses at the gene ends were 6 bases for V and 2 bases for J; bases not matched to a gene: 18. The CDR3 runs 18 residues. The CDR3: CASSSSGEGAVRQETQYF. The CDR3 bases are TGTGCCAGCAGTTCCTCGGGTGAGGGGGCAGTCCGTCAAGAGACCCAGTACTTC.

The sample holds a few counts of this clone. V and J are TRBV5-1 and TRBJ2-7, with 7 nucleotides matching TRBD2. CDR3 length: 14 amino acids. Trimming removed 4 bases from V and 5 bases from J; junction bases left unmatched: 9. From germline, CDR1 is SGHRS and CDR2 YFSETQ. CDR3 nucleotides: TGCGCCAGCAGCCCCGGGACTATAACCCACGAGCAGTACTTC. This translates into CASSPGTITHEQYF.

The rearrangement uses TRBV9 and TRBJ2-1; 9 positions match TRBD1. The CDR3 runs 14 residues. The trim removed 4 bases at V and 4 bases at J, leaving 3 bases unmatched. CDR1 and CDR2 (germline): SGDLS, YYNGEE. Here the CDR3 DNA reads TGTGCCAGCAGCTCCGGACAGGGGTACAATGAGCAGTTCTTC. Residues: CASSSGQGYNEQFF.

The V gene is TRBV9, the J gene TRBJ2-1, with 7 bases that match TRBD1. This CDR3 contains 15 residues. V was clipped by 2 bases and J by 8 bases; unmatched bases: 10. The germline gives CDR1 SGDLS, CDR2 YYNGEE. The CDR3 nucleotides read TGTGCCAGCAGCGTGCGCACAGGGGATTCGTATGAGCAGTTCTTC. Translating it yields CASSVRTGDSYEQFF.